This is a list of T cell receptor beta chains from one sample in a study of beta chain features in type 1 diabetes. Using immunoSEQ multiplex PCR, the repertoire was profiled, and TCRdb retains in-frame clones only, with some absent. Of hundreds of thousands of clones in the sample, approximately 31% were seen once. Sequencing was done on a sample of naive CD4+ T cells from blood. The receptor source for this set is a man in his late teens or twenties in good health. CDR3s leave out the opening cysteine and the closing phenylalanine or tryptophan.

V gene	CDR3 protein
TRBV7-2	ASSFTGLAGGTQETQY
TRBV5-4	ASSFSRGYEQY
TRBV25-1	ASSDLAGAEAF
TRBV9	ASSASPGRNSGANVLT
TRBV25-1	ASRISGALNTEAF
TRBV30	AWSTGLAGYEQY
TRBV10-3	AISDHRDRGGYSNQPQH
TRBV5-4	ASSPRTGPYEQY
TRBV15	ATSRPGGDEQY
TRBV5-4	ASSLRAVDTQY
TRBV5-4	ASTPRLGASSYNEQF
TRBV6-5	ASSFSGQENEKLF
TRBV5-6	ASSLGVGQGRETQY
TRBV5-1	ASSPSEQLEY
TRBV29-1	SGARGSTDTQY
TRBV7-9	ASSLLAGGYNEQF
TRBV4-3	ASSQDLGDGPYEQY
TRBV14	ASSQLLGSSYNEQF
TRBV28	ASSRGNEKLF
TRBV14	ASSQESPSGIVTDTQY
TRBV19	ATKWTVASYEQY
TRBV10-3	AISGIPTSGSSYNEQF
TRBV7-9	ASSPGNTIY
TRBV7-2	ASSFSQGEHKAGAF
TRBV18	ASSSQTGNGYEQY
TRBV7-8	ASLGLARNEQF
TRBV5-1	ASFTGERTDTQY
TRBV7-2	ASSLGVVQGPDTQY
TRBV7-2	ASSWGSYNEQF
TRBV10-3	AISPRLAELYEQY
TRBV4-2	ASSRQERDEQF
TRBV10-3	AIGTSGSNEQF
TRBV5-1	ASSPPLISGSWDEQF
TRBV4-3	ASSQEYGIQETQY
TRBV28	ASSSPPVGRDEQY
TRBV15	ATSRDRRETQY
TRBV25-1	ASSPIGGGGYT
TRBV29-1	SVAPGLAGTDTQY
TRBV2	ASSEGVLLEQF
TRBV7-9	ASSLGGENTEAF
TRBV4-2	ASSRTGTGILDEQY
TRBV7-7	ASSPDRGLQF
TRBV30	AWGPGGPGYTQY
TRBV5-1	ASSAGLAGEDTQY
TRBV14	ASSQVGGYEQY
TRBV4-1	ASSQDPGGYT
TRBV6-6	ASSYRDLAQY
TRBV6-6	ASSYSVRETQY
TRBV5-6	ASSLASPNTDTQY
TRBV15	ATSRDLAGGTEAF
TRBV29-1	SVGVDSVGNIQY
TRBV7-9	ASSGPGQGTDTQY
TRBV2	ASSGTGPTDTQY